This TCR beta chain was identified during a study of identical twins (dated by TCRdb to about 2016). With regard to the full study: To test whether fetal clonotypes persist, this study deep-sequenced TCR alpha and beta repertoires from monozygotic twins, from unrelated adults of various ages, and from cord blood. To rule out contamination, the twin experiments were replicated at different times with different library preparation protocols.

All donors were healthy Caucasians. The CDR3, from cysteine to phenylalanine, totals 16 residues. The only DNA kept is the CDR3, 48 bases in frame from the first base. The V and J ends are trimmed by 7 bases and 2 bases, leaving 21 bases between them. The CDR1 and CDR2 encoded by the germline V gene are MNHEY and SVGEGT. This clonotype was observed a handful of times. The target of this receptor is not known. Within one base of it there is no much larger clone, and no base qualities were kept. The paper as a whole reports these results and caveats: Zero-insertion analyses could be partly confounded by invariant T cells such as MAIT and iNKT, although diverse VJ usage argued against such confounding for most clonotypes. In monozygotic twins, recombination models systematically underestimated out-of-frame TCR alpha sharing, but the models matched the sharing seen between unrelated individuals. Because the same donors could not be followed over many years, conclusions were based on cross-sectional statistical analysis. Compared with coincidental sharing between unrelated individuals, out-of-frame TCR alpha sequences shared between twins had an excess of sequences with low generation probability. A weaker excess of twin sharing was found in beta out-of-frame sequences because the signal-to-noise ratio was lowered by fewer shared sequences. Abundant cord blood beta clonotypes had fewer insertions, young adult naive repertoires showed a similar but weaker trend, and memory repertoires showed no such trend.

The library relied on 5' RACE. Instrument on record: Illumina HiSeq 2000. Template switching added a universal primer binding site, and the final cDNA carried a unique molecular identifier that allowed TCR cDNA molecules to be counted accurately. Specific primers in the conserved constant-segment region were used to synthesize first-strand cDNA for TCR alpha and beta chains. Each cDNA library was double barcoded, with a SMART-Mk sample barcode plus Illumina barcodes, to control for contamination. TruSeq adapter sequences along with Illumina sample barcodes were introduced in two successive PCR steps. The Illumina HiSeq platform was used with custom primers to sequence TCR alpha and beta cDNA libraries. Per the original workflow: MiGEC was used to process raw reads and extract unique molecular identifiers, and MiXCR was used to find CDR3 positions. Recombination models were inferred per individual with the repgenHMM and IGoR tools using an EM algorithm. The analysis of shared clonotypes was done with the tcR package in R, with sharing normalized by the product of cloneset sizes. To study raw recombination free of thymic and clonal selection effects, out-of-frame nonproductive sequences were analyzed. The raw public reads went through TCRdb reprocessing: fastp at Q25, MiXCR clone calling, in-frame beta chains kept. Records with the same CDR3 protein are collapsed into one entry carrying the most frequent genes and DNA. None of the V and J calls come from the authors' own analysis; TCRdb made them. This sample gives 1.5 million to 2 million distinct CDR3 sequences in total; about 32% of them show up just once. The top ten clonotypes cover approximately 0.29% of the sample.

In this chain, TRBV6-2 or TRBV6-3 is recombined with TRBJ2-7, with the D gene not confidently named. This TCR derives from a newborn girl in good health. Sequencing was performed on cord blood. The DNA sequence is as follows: TGTGCCAGCACCCTTACGACGACTTTGAAGACCTACGAGCAGTACTTC. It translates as CASTLTTTLKTYEQYF.